This TCR beta chain was profiled in a study of breast tumors, draining lymph nodes, adjacent tissues. Findings and caveats of the study: Compared with lymph nodes, tumors were less diverse; compared with nontumor tissue, more. Most tumor T cells seemingly derive from lymph node, then expand in tumor.

CDR1 and CDR2 (germline): DFQATT, SNEGSKA (reference sequence). The V end lost 1 base, the J end lost 4 bases, and 17 bases lay between the germline ends. This CDR3 spans 15 amino acids. This clonotype was recorded at least ten times. Its antigen is still unknown. TCRdb analysed the multiplex PCR reads with MiXCR anew, one entry per CDR3 protein. Of approximately 130,000 distinct CDR3 sequences listed, approximately 20% are singletons. Samples came from axillary lymph nodes draining the breast cancer. The specimen sequenced was axillary lymph node tissue. This chain uses TRBV20-1 with TRBJ2-7, with D maybe TRBD2 (5 bases). The source of this sequence is a female donor with breast cancer. Some clones in this sample may be carry-over from other donors' samples. The CDR3 loop is CSARAEAGLGYEQYF. CDR3 DNA sequence: TGCAGTGCTAGAGCAGAGGCGGGCTTGGGTTACGAGCAGTACTTC.